The source of this T cell receptor (beta chain) is a study of shared clonotypes between healthy human individuals. When replicate PCRs were run on sorted subsets, they used approximately 0.2 ug DNA, approximately 33,000 T cell genomes. Method: immunoSEQ multiplex PCR; TCRdb's copy keeps in-frame clones and lacks some. Here the sample spans about 92,000 clones, almost 70% being singletons. The receptor comes from a man aged 25 to 40 in good health. Material for sequencing was memory CD8+ T cells sorted from blood. Indicated subset: CD45RO+ cells pooled with CCR7-negative TemRA cells.

In DNA, the CDR3 is TGTGCCAGCAGCGTAGTCCCCAGCTCCTACGAGCAGTACTTC. Translating gives CASSVVPSSYEQYF. The chain employs TRBV9 and TRBJ2-7; D is uncertain. The CDR3 loop spans 14 amino acids. V was trimmed by 0 bases and J by 0 bases, leaving 7 bases between them. Germline V lookup: CDR1 SGDLS, CDR2 YYNGEE.